Listed below are T cell receptor beta chains from one sample, sequenced in a study of blood T cell repertoires in COVID-19. Clones were read by immunoSEQ multiplex PCR, and TCRdb kept only the in-frame ones, dropping some. The sample has some 72,000 clones; around nine tenths are singletons. The sequenced material came from peripheral blood. The receptors shown here come from a man between 50 and 59 years old with active or convalescent COVID-19. CDR3s include the opening cysteine and the closing phenylalanine or tryptophan. A D gene is named only where the DNA matches it firmly. The size entry is marked missing in some rows and otherwise reads once, few, many or a size class.

clone size,J gene,V gene,D gene,CDR3 protein,CDR3 DNA
few,TRBJ1-3,TRBV5-5,TRBD1,CASSPWTGDRNTIYF,TGTGCCAGCAGCCCCTGGACAGGGGATCGAAACACCATATATTTT
NA,TRBJ1-6,TRBV2,NA,CASSEGANGPLHF,TGTGCCAGCAGTGAGGGGGCAAACGGACCCCTCCACTTT
NA,TRBJ1-2,TRBV30,NA,CAFHFRGNYGYTF,TGTGCCTTCCACTTCAGGGGTAACTATGGCTACACCTTC
NA,TRBJ1-5,TRBV28,NA,CASMTGWFNQPQHF,TGTGCCAGCATGACGGGGTGGTTCAATCAGCCCCAGCATTTT
NA,TRBJ2-1,TRBV5-1,NA,CASSSQGHSYNEQFF,TGCGCCAGCAGCTCCCAGGGACACTCGTACAATGAGCAGTTCTTC
NA,TRBJ1-4,TRBV6-1,TRBD1,CASSAPGGGEKLFF,TGTGCCAGCAGTGCCCCAGGGGGCGGAGAAAAACTGTTTTTT
NA,TRBJ2-2,TRBV20-1,TRBD1,CSASLDRGTGELFF,TGCAGTGCTAGTTTGGACAGGGGGACCGGGGAGCTGTTTTTT
NA,TRBJ2-1,TRBV19,TRBD1,CASSSPGTGYSNEQFF,TGTGCCAGTAGTAGCCCCGGGACAGGGTACTCAAATGAGCAGTTCTTC
NA,TRBJ1-2,TRBV5-6,TRBD1,CASSNGQAWNGYTF,TGTGCCAGCAGCAATGGACAGGCTTGGAATGGCTACACCTTC
NA,TRBJ2-6,TRBV28,TRBD2,CASSAGTSDPSGANVLTF,TGTGCCAGCAGTGCCGGGACTAGCGACCCCTCTGGGGCCAACGTCCTGACTTTC
NA,TRBJ1-3,TRBV7-2,TRBD1,CASSQDRAGSGNTIYF,TGTGCCAGCAGCCAAGACAGGGCAGGCTCTGGAAACACCATATATTTT
NA,TRBJ1-2,TRBV4-2,TRBD1,CASSRGQGDYGYTF,TGTGCCAGCAGCCGGGGACAGGGCGACTATGGCTACACCTTC
once,TRBJ2-4,TRBV20-1,NA,CSASGAGSGKNIQYF,TGCAGTGCTAGTGGGGCAGGGTCGGGCAAAAACATTCAGTACTTC
NA,TRBJ2-5,TRBV10-3,TRBD1,CAISEGDRAQETQYF,TGTGCCATCAGTGAAGGGGACAGGGCCCAAGAGACCCAGTACTTC
NA,TRBJ2-2,TRBV4-1,TRBD1,CASSQDNAGGQNTGELFF,TGCGCCAGCAGCCAAGATAATGCAGGGGGCCAGAACACCGGGGAGCTGTTTTTT
NA,TRBJ2-3,TRBV7-9,NA,CASSPLGGNTDTQYF,TGTGCCAGCAGCCCATTGGGGGGAAACACAGATACGCAGTATTTT
NA,TRBJ2-3,TRBV7-2,TRBD1,CASSTRTGATDTQYF,TGTGCCAGCAGTACCCGGACAGGGGCCACAGATACGCAGTATTTT
NA,TRBJ2-1,TRBV19,NA,CASSIEGGLSYNEQFF,TGTGCCAGTAGTATTGAGGGGGGGCTTTCCTACAATGAGCAGTTCTTC
NA,TRBJ2-7,TRBV5-4,NA,CASSLDRVVYEQYF,TGTGCCAGCAGCTTGGACAGGGTAGTGTACGAGCAGTACTTC
once,TRBJ2-4,TRBV9,TRBD1,CASSVVLGRGRRLTGNIQYF,TGTGCCAGCAGCGTAGTGTTGGGCAGGGGGCGCCGTCTTACCGGAAACATTCAGTACTTC
once,TRBJ1-3,TRBV13,NA,CASSRREAPLSGNTIYF,TGTGCCAGCAGCCGCCGGGAGGCACCTCTCTCTGGAAACACCATATATTTT
NA,TRBJ2-7,TRBV6-6,TRBD1,CASSQTGFDEQYF,TGTGCCAGCAGTCAGACAGGGTTCGACGAGCAGTACTTC
NA,TRBJ1-5,TRBV28,NA,CASRNQGSSNQPQHF,TGTGCCAGCAGAAACCAGGGAAGTAGCAATCAGCCCCAGCATTTT
few,TRBJ2-3,TRBV19,TRBD1,CASSLWDRETDTQYF,TGTGCCAGTAGTCTTTGGGACAGGGAAACAGATACGCAGTATTTT
NA,TRBJ2-7,TRBV7-2,NA,CASSRASSNEQYF,TGTGCCAGCAGCAGAGCATCCTCTAACGAGCAGTACTTC
NA,TRBJ1-5,TRBV3-1/TRBV3-2,NA,CASSQDFGYDQPQHF,TGTGCCAGCAGCCAAGATTTCGGTTACGATCAGCCCCAGCATTTT
NA,TRBJ1-6,TRBV2,TRBD1,CASSSGQGLNSPLHF,TGTGCCAGCAGCTCGGGACAGGGCCTTAATTCACCCCTCCACTTT
NA,TRBJ1-5,TRBV2,TRBD1,CAIRGTGRSNQPQHF,TGTGCCATACGGGGGACAGGGAGATCGAATCAGCCCCAGCATTTT
NA,TRBJ2-3,TRBV28,TRBD1,CASRTYRTGMNTQYF,TGTGCCAGCAGAACCTACCGGACAGGGATGAATACGCAGTATTTT
NA,TRBJ1-1,TRBV15,NA,CATSKQQFAEAFF,TGTGCCACCAGCAAGCAACAGTTTGCTGAAGCTTTCTTT
NA,TRBJ1-5,TRBV28,TRBD1,CASQTGTGGIPQHF,TGTGCCAGCCAGACCGGGACAGGGGGGATTCCCCAGCATTTT
NA,TRBJ2-1,TRBV2,TRBD1,CASGEDRGGREQFF,TGTGCCAGCGGCGAAGACAGGGGTGGTAGAGAGCAGTTCTTC
NA,TRBJ2-2,TRBV12-3/TRBV12-4,NA,CASSSELTGELFF,TGTGCCAGCAGTTCGGAGCTCACCGGGGAGCTGTTTTTT
few,TRBJ1-5,TRBV7-2,TRBD1,CASSLSTGGRQPQHF,TGTGCCAGCTCCTTATCCACAGGGGGCAGGCAGCCCCAGCATTTT
NA,TRBJ1-3,TRBV6-2/TRBV6-3,NA,CASSYDPGASGNTIYF,TGTGCCAGCAGTTATGATCCAGGGGCTTCCGGAAACACCATATATTTT
NA,TRBJ1-1,TRBV7-2,TRBD1,CASSSEQGAATEAFF,TGTGCCAGCAGCTCTGAACAGGGGGCGGCCACTGAAGCTTTCTTT
NA,TRBJ2-3,TRBV21-1,NA,CASSKSAAGGPTDTQYF,TGTGCCAGCAGCAAAAGCGCAGCGGGGGGACCCACAGATACGCAGTATTTT
once,TRBJ2-2,TRBV9,NA,CASSVQGSGTGELFF,TGTGCCAGCAGCGTCCAGGGGAGCGGCACCGGGGAGCTGTTTTTT
once,TRBJ2-7,TRBV4-1,TRBD1,CASSQVPGQGYEQYF,TGCGCCAGCAGCCAAGTACCAGGACAGGGTTACGAGCAGTACTTC
NA,TRBJ2-1,TRBV6-2/TRBV6-3,NA,CASSSTWNEQFF,TGTGCCAGCAGTTCTACGTGGAATGAGCAGTTCTTC
NA,TRBJ2-3,TRBV7-7,NA,CASSPGLSTDTQYF,TGTGCCAGCAGCCCGGGACTCAGCACAGATACGCAGTATTTT
NA,TRBJ2-5,TRBV19,TRBD2,CASSPTAFQRGQETQYF,TGTGCCAGTAGTCCAACCGCCTTCCAGCGGGGCCAAGAGACCCAGTACTTC
NA,TRBJ1-2,TRBV15,TRBD1,CATSRESTGGYGYTF,TGTGCCACCAGCAGAGAGTCAACAGGGGGCTATGGCTACACCTTC
NA,TRBJ1-2,TRBV7-2,NA,CASSSMPANYGYTF,TGTGCCAGCAGTTCAATGCCAGCTAACTATGGCTACACCTTC
NA,TRBJ1-2,TRBV7-2,TRBD1,CASSRGQAISWGGYTF,TGTGCCAGCAGCCGGGGACAGGCGATTTCATGGGGAGGCTACACCTTC
once,TRBJ1-2,TRBV28,NA,CASSAPTGSNYGYTF,TGTGCCAGCAGTGCACCCACAGGGTCCAACTATGGCTACACCTTC